The 5 T cell receptor beta chains in this list originate from one sample, sequenced in a study of T cells expressing NK-cell markers. TCRdb reanalyzed the 5' RACE reads, giving one entry per CDR3 protein sequence and no DNA. The sample is made up of about 160,000 distinct CDR3 sequences, and the top ten hold 20% of it. The specimen sequenced was blood T cells: a sorted CD56 or NKG2C T cell subset, CD4+ or CD8+ T cells, or bulk PBMC T cells (not recorded which). The receptors shown here come from a man aged 18-69 years in good health.

This rearrangement joins TRBV5-1 to TRBJ1-1. Germline CDR1 reads SGHRS; CDR2 reads YFSETQ. The CDR3 has 14 amino acids. The CDR3: CASSLIGLNTEAFF.

This rearrangement joins TRBV28 to TRBJ1-5. This CDR3 comprises 15 residues. The germline V gene encodes CDR1 MDHEN and CDR2 SYDVKM. The CDR3 is CASSLMVSGNQPQHF.

V is TRBV12-3 or TRBV12-4 and J is TRBJ2-2; TCRdb's assignment of TRBD1 cannot be checked, as there is no DNA. The CDR3 contains 16 residues. The CDR3 reads CASRASGGARTGELFF.

This chain connects TRBV7-6 to TRBJ2-1; lacking DNA, the TRBD1 call made by TCRdb goes unchecked. The CDR3 runs to 15 residues. The germline V gene encodes CDR1 SGHVS and CDR2 FNYEAQ. CDR3 sequence: CASSGRGGLYNEQFF. The full variable domain, its missing parts supplied by reference TRBV7-6 and TRBJ2-1, is GAGVSQSPRYKVTKRGQDVALRCDPISGHVSLYWYRQALGQGPEFLTYFNYEAQQDKSGLPNDRFSAERPEGSISTLTIQRTEQRDSAMYRCASSGRGGLYNEQFFGPGTRLTVL.

The chain joins TRBV21-1 to TRBJ2-7; TCRdb outputs TRBD1, but without DNA this stays unchecked. TRBV21-1 is designated a pseudogene. The CDR3 length is 15 residues. Here the CDR3 reads CASSKSGGLSYEQYF.